The 13 T cell receptor beta chains below come from one sample, sequenced in a study of blood T cells in healthy people across ages (dated by TCRdb to the mid-2010s). Libraries came from 5' RACE. Reads for this sample came from an Illumina HiSeq 2500. A second PCR of roughly 6 to 12 cycles was performed with a sample-barcoded 5' primer and a J-beta primer mix. TCRdb passed the public sequencing reads through fastp at Q25 and MiXCR, retaining productive beta sequences. Merged by CDR3 protein, the rows form single entries marked with the most common genes and DNA. This sample is represented by approximately 850,000 distinct CDR3 sequences; roughly 64% of them were singletons. The ten largest clones add up to about 20% of the sample. Sequenced input: blood. These receptors were taken from a man aged 25-45 years in good health.

This sequence joins TRBV28 and TRBJ1-4; TRBD1 aligns across 8 bases. V was pared by 3 bases and J by 7 bases, with 7 bases of the junction left unmatched. The germline V gene encodes CDR1 MDHEN and CDR2 SYDVKM. The CDR3 is 15 amino acids. CDR3 in amino acids: CASSFGTGQSEKLFF. Written as DNA, the CDR3 is TGTGCCAGCAGTTTCGGGACAGGCCAATCTGAAAAACTGTTTTTT.

This clonotype was observed many times. The chain carries TRBV29-1 and TRBJ2-1; D not resolved. The CDR3 covers 11 residues. V lost 7 bases, J lost 8 bases, and 12 bases lay in between. The V gene's germline CDR1 is SQVTM and CDR2 ANQGSEA. This CDR3 reads CSASSPDEQFF. CDR3 DNA: TGCAGCGCTTCATCCCCGGATGAGCAGTTCTTC.

This chain joins TRBV2 and TRBJ1-2, with 9 bases lining up with TRBD1. Unmatched junction bases numbered 4, after V lost 6 bases and J lost 8 bases. CDR1 and CDR2 (germline): SNHLY, FYNNEI. This CDR3 contains 12 residues. CDR3 in amino acids: CASRRTGAGYTF. The DNA of the CDR3 is TGTGCCAGCAGGAGGACAGGGGCCGGCTACACCTTC.

This clonotype has more than one count but fewer than ten. In DNA form, the CDR3 reads TGCGCCAGCAGCCAAGGGGCAGGTCTAAACACAGATACGCAGTATTTT. It yields the protein CASSQGAGLNTDTQYF. This chain uses TRBV4-3 with TRBJ2-3, with D unresolved. CDR1 is LGHNA, CDR2 YSLEER, per germline. Deletions cut 1 base from V and 2 bases from J, with 13 bases between. The CDR3 has 16 residues.

V usage is TRBV12-3 or TRBV12-4 and J usage is TRBJ2-5; 7 nucleotides agree with TRBD2. The V and J ends lost 3 bases and 5 bases, in that order; junction bases with no gene match: 3. The CDR3 totals 13 residues. The CDR3 region is CASSLREYETQYF. The CDR3 region has the DNA TGTGCCAGCAGTTTGCGGGAGTATGAGACCCAGTACTTC.

This sequence joins TRBV2 and TRBJ2-7, with D tentatively TRBD2 (6 bases). The CDR3 covers 14 residues. Trimming removed 4 bases from V and 4 bases from J, with 14 bases in between. CDR1 is SNHLY, CDR2 FYNNEI, per germline. CDR3 bases: TGTGCCAGCAGTGTCGCTCCGGGAGAATACGAGCAGTACTTC. Encoded protein: CASSVAPGEYEQYF.

The gene calls are TRBV19 and TRBJ2-5, with D perhaps TRBD1 (6 bases). The ends were cut back, 10 bases at V and 11 bases at J, with 20 bases in the middle. The CDR3 length is 12 residues. Germline CDR1 and CDR2: LNHDA and SQIVND (reference sequence). The CDR3 sequence is CATANSQGVQYF. Written as DNA, the CDR3 is TGTGCCACCGCCAACTCACAGGGAGTACAGTACTTC. Full variable domain (rest looked up from reference TRBV19 and TRBJ2-5): DGGITQSPKYLFRKEGQNVTLSCEQNLNHDAMYWYRQDPGQGLRLIYYSQIVNDFQKGDIAEGYSVSREKKESFPLTVTSAQKNPTAFYLCATANSQGVQYFGPGTRLLVL.

This clonotype showed up just once. The rearrangement uses TRBV9 and TRBJ2-1; D possibly uses TRBD1 or TRBD2 (5 bases each). In germline, CDR1 is SGDLS, CDR2 YYNGEE. The CDR3 totals 17 residues. Trimming left V 3 bases short and J 0 bases short, with 16 bases between. The chain's CDR3 is CASSDSGTGDSYNEQFF. As DNA, the CDR3 is TGTGCCAGCAGCGATTCGGGGACCGGAGACTCCTACAATGAGCAGTTCTTC.

The chain has TRBV3-1 and TRBJ2-5, with D unclear. V was cut by 4 bases and J by 4 bases, with 13 bases left in between. The CDR3 spans 14 residues. Germline assignment: CDR1 LGHDT and CDR2 YNNKEL (reference sequence). This CDR3 is CASSRGRVGETQYF. CDR3 nucleotides: TGTGCCAGCAGCCGCGGACGGGTAGGAGAGACCCAGTACTTC.

Concerning this clonotype itself: The junction differs from germline at one of its ends, possibly a read error. The gene calls are TRBV20-1 and TRBJ2-5; 12 nucleotides match TRBD1. This CDR3 has 15 amino acids. Germline CDR1 DFQATT, CDR2 SNEGSKA (reference sequence). CDR3 loop: CSANSGTGGTETRYF. In DNA, the CDR3 is TGCAGTGCTAATTCCGGGACAGGGGGCACAGAGACCCGGTACTTC.

In its sample, this clonotype was seen a few times. The genes are TRBV6-2 or TRBV6-3 and TRBJ2-7, with D hard to call. The J call could be wrong; TRBJ2-5 is a better fit for the DNA end. The CDR3 length is 14 residues. The V gene's germline CDR1 is MNHEY and CDR2 SVGEGT. The CDR3 loop is CASSDGRTQETQYF. CDR3 nucleotides: TGTGCCAGCAGCGACGGACGGACCCAAGAGACCCAGTACTTC.

The chain combines TRBV12-3 or TRBV12-4 with TRBJ1-1; possibly TRBD1 for D (6 bases). V lost 3 bases, J lost 10 bases, and 21 bases lay in between. The CDR3 is made up of 15 amino acids. DNA for the CDR3: TGTGCCAGCAGTTTCGGGGGGGCAGGGGCGATAGGAGCTTTCTTT. Its translation is CASSFGGAGAIGAFF.

Comments on this clonotype: A much larger clone sits a single nucleotide away, making a read error possible. This chain connects TRBV4-2 to TRBJ2-1; TRBD1 matches at 9 bases. The junction had 12 bases not matched to a gene; V was cut back by 2 bases and J by 10 bases. From germline, CDR1 is LGHNA and CDR2 YNFKEQ. The CDR3 contains 16 residues. CDR3 DNA sequence: TGTGCCAGCAGCCAATGGACAGGGGACCGAATAAAGGAGCAGTTCTTC. Translating gives CASSQWTGDRIKEQFF.